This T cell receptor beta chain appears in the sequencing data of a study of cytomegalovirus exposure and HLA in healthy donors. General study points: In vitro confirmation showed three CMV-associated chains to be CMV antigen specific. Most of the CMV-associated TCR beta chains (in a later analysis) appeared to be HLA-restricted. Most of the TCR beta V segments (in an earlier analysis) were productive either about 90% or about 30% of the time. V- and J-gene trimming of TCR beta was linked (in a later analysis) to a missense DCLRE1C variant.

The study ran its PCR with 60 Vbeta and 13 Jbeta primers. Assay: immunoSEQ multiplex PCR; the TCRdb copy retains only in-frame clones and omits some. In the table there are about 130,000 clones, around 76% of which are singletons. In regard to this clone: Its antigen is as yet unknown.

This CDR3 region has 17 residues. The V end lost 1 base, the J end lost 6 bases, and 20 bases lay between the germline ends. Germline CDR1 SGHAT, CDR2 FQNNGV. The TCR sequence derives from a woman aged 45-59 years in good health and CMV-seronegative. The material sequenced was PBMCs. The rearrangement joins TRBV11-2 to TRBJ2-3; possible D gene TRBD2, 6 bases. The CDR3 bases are TGTGCCAGCAGCTTAGGGGGTACGTCGGGAGTAGCGGATACGCAGTATTTT. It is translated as CASSLGGTSGVADTQYF.